This T cell receptor (beta chain) emerged from a study of T-cell reconstitution after alpha-beta-depleted transplantation in children. This clonotype was seen a few times. Its antigen is still unknown. Preparation of the TCRbeta library involved a method that used unique molecular identifiers. TCRdb used MiXCR to reprocess the PCR reads, holding one entry per CDR3 protein. This table has roughly 490,000 distinct CDR3 sequences, 11% appearing once. Regarding the study as a whole: Most T-cell counts and diversity one year after the transplant came from T cells that were newly produced. Recipient T cells and thymic progenitors that survived were the source of the high TCRbeta diversity seen at day 60 in some patients.

J gave up 6 bases and V 0 bases, and 4 bases lay outside the gene matches. CDR1 is LGHNA and CDR2 is YNFKEQ in the germline V gene. The CDR3 runs 15 residues. The J gene is TRBJ1-5, the V gene TRBV4-2; 8 bases map to TRBD1. The input for sequencing was PBMCs, mostly from graft donor cells, taken 180 days after TCRalphabeta/CD19-depleted stem cell transplant. The sequence derives from a female patient aged 2-9 years who had a stem cell transplant for aplastic anemia, so the T cells may come from the graft donor. The CDR3 DNA reads TGTGCCAGCAGCCAAGACGGACAGGGCAGTCAGCCCCAGCATTTT. Translating gives CASSQDGQGSQPQHF.